Each of the 24 T cell receptor beta chains below was sequenced from the same sample in a study of T cell repertoires in cytomegalovirus infection. TCRdb analysed the reads with MiXCR anew, one entry per CDR3 protein. Of approximately 500,000 distinct CDR3 sequences in the sample, more than 15% are singletons; the top ten hold 20% to 30%. The sequenced sample was CD8+ T cells from PBMCs. These receptors came from a human donor in good health (CMV status not recorded). Some clones in this sample may be carry-over from other donors' samples.

This clonotype was observed at least ten times. The chain recombines TRBV29-1 with TRBJ2-6; D is ambiguous. Trimming removed 1 base from V and 8 bases from J, with 3 bases in between. The CDR3 covers 11 residues. CDR1 and CDR2 (germline): SQVTM, ANQGSEA. CDR3: CSVEAPNVLTF. The CDR3 DNA reads TGCAGCGTTGAAGCCCCCAACGTCCTGACTTTC.

The chain employs TRBV20-1 and TRBJ1-6; D may be TRBD1 (6 bases). Trimming took 3 bases from V and 0 from J, leaving 21 bases between them. CDR1 DFQATT and CDR2 SNEGSKA come from the germline V gene (reference sequence). The CDR3 loop spans 19 amino acids. The CDR3 DNA follows: TGCAGTGCTAGCGGACAGTACCAACGTCAGAGCTCCTATAATTCACCCCTCCACTTT. Protein: CSASGQYQRQSSYNSPLHF.

This clonotype was seen more than once but under ten times. This sequence joins TRBV15 and TRBJ1-4, with TRBD1 as a possible D gene (5 bases). This CDR3 has 16 residues. Germline CDR1 and CDR2: LNHNV and YYDKDF (reference sequence). V was shortened by 1 base and J by 8 bases, with 17 bases between the two germline ends. The chain's CDR3 is CATSRVTGGVREKLFF. DNA of the CDR3: TGTGCCACCAGCAGAGTCACGGGAGGGGTTCGGGAAAAACTGTTTTTT.

This clonotype turned up a few times. The V gene is TRBV5-5, the J gene TRBJ2-7; 9 positions agree with TRBD1. CDR3 length: 17 residues. Germline V CDR1 and CDR2: SGHKS, YYEKEE (reference sequence). The ends lost 5 bases at V and 5 bases at J; junction bases unmatched: 17. In DNA form, the CDR3 reads TGTGCCAGCAGATCCCACCCCACCGGGACAGGGATGGACGAGCAGTACTTC. Encoded protein: CASRSHPTGTGMDEQYF.

This clonotype is labeled as medium-sized (0.01 to 0.1%). This chain joins TRBV3-1 and TRBJ1-1; D is possibly TRBD1 (6 bases). This CDR3 spans 22 amino acids. The germline V and J ends were trimmed by 0 bases and 0 bases, with 29 bases remaining between them. The germline V gene has CDR1 LGHDT and CDR2 YNNKEL (reference sequence). The CDR3 is CASSQEWGLQGRGWTLNTEAFF. For the CDR3, the DNA is TGTGCCAGCAGCCAAGAATGGGGATTACAGGGTAGGGGATGGACCTTGAACACTGAAGCTTTCTTT. Full variable domain (missing parts from reference TRBV3-1 and TRBJ1-1): DTAVSQTPKYLVTQMGNDKSIKCEQNLGHDTMYWYKQDSKKFLKIMFSYNNKELIINETVPNRFSPKSPDKAHLNLHINSLELGDSAVYFCASSQEWGLQGRGWTLNTEAFFGQGTRLTVV.

This clonotype has a handful of counts. The chain uses TRBV20-1 and TRBJ2-7; 10 bases match TRBD2. Trimming at V came to 1 base and at J to 2 bases, leaving 11 bases not matched to a gene. CDR1 DFQATT and CDR2 SNEGSKA come from the germline V gene (reference sequence). This CDR3 is 17 amino acids long. The CDR3 DNA follows: TGCAGTGCTAGAGCCTCGCTACTAGCGGGGAGAACCTACGAGCAGTACTTC. Translating it yields CSARASLLAGRTYEQYF.

This clonotype was seen a handful of times. The genes are TRBV4-1 and TRBJ1-2, with D hard to call. The CDR3 spans 17 residues. The V end lost 4 bases, the J end lost 0 bases, and 18 bases lay between the germline ends. Germline-derived CDR1 and CDR2 are MGHRA and YSYEKL. The CDR3 loop is CASSPTERDGPNYGYTF. As DNA, the CDR3 is TGCGCCAGCAGCCCAACGGAGAGAGACGGTCCTAACTATGGCTACACCTTC.

This clonotype has ten or more counts. The CDR3, as DNA: TGTGCCAGCAGCTTGATGGGCGAGGGGGCCAAAAACATTCAGTACTTC. Translation: CASSLMGEGAKNIQYF. The chain recombines TRBV5-6 with TRBJ2-4; either TRBD1 or TRBD2 may supply D (5 bases each). The CDR3 has 16 residues. From germline, CDR1 is SGHDT and CDR2 YYEEEE. V was clipped by 1 base and J by 1 base, with 12 bases between them. Full variable domain (outside the CDR3, taken from reference TRBV5-6 and TRBJ2-4): DAGVTQSPTHLIKTRGQQVTLRCSPKSGHDTVSWYQQALGQGPQFIFQYYEEEERQRGNFPDRFSGHQFPNYSSELNVNALLLGDSALYLCASSLMGEGAKNIQYFGAGTRLSVL.

This clonotype appeared a few times. The chain joins TRBV7-9 to TRBJ2-7; 7 positions match TRBD1. The CDR3 contains 15 residues. Germline V CDR1 and CDR2: SEHNR, FQNEAQ (reference sequence). Trimming at V came to 4 bases and at J to 3 bases, leaving 9 bases not matched to a gene. The CDR3 nucleotides read TGTGCCAGCAGCTCGCAACAAGGGGGCCTCTACGAGCAGTACTTC. Translating it yields CASSSQQGGLYEQYF.

The chain joins TRBV5-4 to TRBJ2-7; maybe TRBD1 (6 bases). The CDR3 is made up of 16 amino acids. The germline gives CDR1 SGHNT, CDR2 YYREEE (reference sequence). The V end was cut by 4 bases, the J end by 2 bases, with 19 bases between. The CDR3 DNA follows: TGTGCCAGCAGCCCCGTCGTGGAGACAGGCGCCTACGAGCAGTACTTC. This translates into CASSPVVETGAYEQYF.

This chain links TRBV27 with TRBJ1-1; 7 bases line up with TRBD1. V trimming: 5 bases; J trimming: 1 base; junction bases outside the gene matches: 7. The germline gives CDR1 MNHEY, CDR2 SMNVEV (reference sequence). The CDR3 contains 15 residues. In DNA form, the CDR3 reads TGTGCCAGCAGTCCGCCCGGGACAGCGAACACTGAAGCTTTCTTT. Translated: CASSPPGTANTEAFF.

This clonotype was seen at least ten times. V and J are TRBV28 and TRBJ1-5, with D possibly TRBD1 on 5 matching bases. CDR1 and CDR2 from the germline V gene are MDHEN and SYDVKM. The CDR3 consists of 16 residues. The germline V and J ends were trimmed by 2 bases and 0 bases, with 11 bases remaining between them. The CDR3 reads CASSLQTDYSNQPQHF. As DNA, the CDR3 is TGTGCCAGCAGTTTACAGACAGATTATAGCAATCAGCCCCAGCATTTT.

This clonotype was seen ten or more times. The chain joins TRBV11-2 to TRBJ2-1; TRBD2 matches at 12 bases. Germline V gene sequence: CDR1 SGHAT, CDR2 FQNNGV. The V and J ends lost 4 bases and 5 bases, in that order; junction bases with no gene match: 6. This CDR3 comprises 16 residues. CDR3 coding DNA: TGTGCCAGCAGCTCCCCGTGGACTAGCGGGGACAATGAGCAGTTCTTC. The encoded protein is CASSSPWTSGDNEQFF. The full variable domain, its missing parts supplied by reference TRBV11-2 and TRBJ2-1, is EAGVAQSPRYKIIEKRQSVAFWCNPISGHATLYWYQQILGQGPKLLIQFQNNGVVDDSQLPKDRFSAERLKGVDSTLKIQPAKLEDSAVYLCASSSPWTSGDNEQFFGPGTRLTVL.

This clonotype has a count of ten or more. The rearrangement links TRBV12-3 or TRBV12-4 to TRBJ2-3; the match to TRBD2 covers 8 bases. V shed 6 bases, J shed 4 bases, and the junction held 12 bases outside the gene matches. The CDR3 sequence is 16 residues long. The CDR3 loop reads CASSPTSGPSADTQYF. The DNA for the CDR3 is TGTGCCAGCAGCCCTACTAGCGGCCCGTCGGCAGATACGCAGTATTTT.

This chain joins TRBV20-1 and TRBJ2-1; 9 bases are a match to TRBD2. Germline CDR1 and CDR2: DFQATT and SNEGSKA (reference sequence). The CDR3 totals 15 residues. Losses at the gene ends were 3 bases for V and 3 bases for J; bases not matched to a gene: 6. As DNA, the CDR3 is TGCAGTGCTAGTCCGGGACTAGCCAGCTACAATGAGCAGTTCTTC. This encodes CSASPGLASYNEQFF.

With regard to this clonotype: A much larger clone lies a single base off, so this may be a read error. It is likely a read error, because the conserved phenylalanine at the end of the CDR3 is missing. The CDR3 reads CASSLGLAGVQDTQYL. The DNA for the CDR3 is TGTGCCAGCAGCTTAGGGCTAGCGGGAGTCCAAGATACGCAGTATCTT. The chain combines TRBV7-9 with TRBJ2-3, with 10 bases fitting TRBD2. V lost 1 base and J lost 5; bases outside the gene matches: 6. Germline V gene data show CDR1 as SEHNR and CDR2 as FQNEAQ (reference sequence). The CDR3 consists of 16 residues.

Points on this clonotype: A much larger clone lies a single base off, so this may be a read error. V and J are TRBV28 and TRBJ1-1; the match to TRBD1 covers 7 bases. CDR1 and CDR2 (germline): MDHEN, SYDVKM. The V segment lost 6 bases and the J segment 4 bases; nucleotides outside the gene matches: 17. CDR3 length: 17 amino acids. The CDR3 DNA reads as TGTGCCAGCAGGATACAGGGGTCCAGGTTGGGGGGCACTGAAGCTTTCTTT. This encodes CASRIQGSRLGGTEAFF.

This clonotype was recorded at least ten times. The chain carries TRBV7-9 and TRBJ1-4, with D perhaps matching TRBD1 (5 bases). This CDR3 has 13 residues. Trimming shortened V by 0 bases and J by 6 bases, and 5 bases separated the two germline ends. The germline gives CDR1 SEHNR, CDR2 FQNEAQ (reference sequence). Here the CDR3 reads CASSLAGDEKLFF. In DNA, the CDR3 is TGTGCCAGCAGCTTAGCAGGGGATGAAAAACTGTTTTTT. The full variable domain, rest sourced from reference TRBV7-9 and TRBJ1-4, is DTGVSQNPRHKITKRGQNVTFRCDPISEHNRLYWYRQTLGQGPEFLTYFQNEAQLEKSRLLSDRFSAERPKGSFSTLEIQRTEQGDSAMYLCASSLAGDEKLFFGSGTQLSVL.

This clonotype was seen more than once but under ten times. V and J are TRBV6-5 and TRBJ2-5; 10 bases match TRBD1. The CDR3 totals 15 residues. V lost 6 bases and J lost 1; bases outside the gene matches: 5. Looked up from germline, CDR1 is MNHEY and CDR2 is SVGAGI. CDR3 DNA: TGTGCCAGCAGCCGTGGGACAGGGGCCCAAGAGACCCAGTACTTC. Amino acids: CASSRGTGAQETQYF.

On this clonotype: A much larger clone lies one base from this, so it may be a read error. The chain links TRBV7-4 to TRBJ2-1; D remains ambiguous. V dropped 9 bases and J dropped 8 bases, with 17 bases sitting between them. The CDR3 spans 13 residues. Germline values: CDR1 SGHVT, CDR2 SQSDAQ. The CDR3, as DNA: TGTGCCAGAAGCCCCGTCCATGACGATGAGCAGTTCTTC. This translates into CARSPVHDDEQFF.

Ten or more counts support this clonotype. The genes are TRBV7-6 and TRBJ1-1; D is uncertain. V lost 2 bases and J lost 3, with 7 bases in between. Per germline, CDR1 SGHVS and CDR2 FNYEAQ. The CDR3 runs 13 residues. CDR3 in amino acids: CASSLRLYTEAFF. CDR3 coding DNA: TGTGCCAGCAGCTTACGCCTATACACTGAAGCTTTCTTT. Full variable domain (remainder filled in from reference TRBV7-6 and TRBJ1-1): GAGVSQSPRYKVTKRGQDVALRCDPISGHVSLYWYRQALGQGPEFLTYFNYEAQQDKSGLPNDRFSAERPEGSISTLTIQRTEQRDSAMYRCASSLRLYTEAFFGQGTRLTVV.

The chain has TRBV28 and TRBJ2-7; D unresolved. Germline CDR1 and CDR2: MDHEN and SYDVKM. The CDR3 has 13 amino acids. V shed 8 bases and J shed 0 bases, with 11 bases lying between them. The CDR3 sequence: CASVPTSSYEQYF. CDR3 in DNA: TGTGCCAGCGTTCCGACGTCCTCCTACGAGCAGTACTTC.

In its sample, this clonotype was seen many times. J is TRBJ1-1 and V is TRBV27; no firm D call. The CDR3 runs to 11 residues. Germline V gene data show CDR1 as MNHEY and CDR2 as SMNVEV (reference sequence). Trimming took 6 bases from V and 1 from J, leaving 3 bases between them. CDR3 amino acids: CASRANTEAFF. CDR3 in DNA: TGTGCCAGCAGAGCGAACACTGAAGCTTTCTTT.

This clonotype was counted a few times. The V and J genes are TRBV5-1 and TRBJ1-5; the D gene is possibly TRBD1 (6 bases). The CDR3 runs 16 residues. Germline assignment: CDR1 SGHRS and CDR2 YFSETQ. The V gene lost 4 bases and the J gene lost 0 bases, with 14 bases spanning the gap. The CDR3 nucleotides read TGCGCCAGCAGCCCGGGGGGCCTAGATAGCAATCAGCCCCAGCATTTT. It codes for CASSPGGLDSNQPQHF.